The rows below give T cell receptor beta chains drawn from one sample of a study of blood T cells in healthy people across ages. TCRdb analysed the 5' RACE reads with MiXCR anew, one entry per CDR3 protein. The table lists about 1.8 million distinct CDR3 sequences, 40% to 55% of them singletons. The sequencing sample was made of blood. These TCRs come from a woman aged 40 to 49 in good health. The CDR3 runs from the conserved cysteine through the conserved F or W. Each record gives: J gene, D gene, clone size, V gene, CDR3 protein, CDR3 DNA. The D gene is left open where the match is weak. Size is omitted from some rows. Given values are once, few, many or a class for expanded clones.

J: TRBJ2-1; D: -; size: -; V: TRBV5-4; CDR3: CASTKTGTNEQFF; DNA: TGTGCCAGCACCAAAACAGGGACGAATGAGCAGTTCTTC
J: TRBJ2-6; D: TRBD1; size: -; V: TRBV2; CDR3: CAGTGTGGTGANVLTF; DNA: TGTGCCGGAACCGGGACAGGGGGAACTGGGGCCAACGTCCTGACTTTC
J: TRBJ1-1; D: TRBD1; size: -; V: TRBV5-1; CDR3: CASSFTGAVNTEAFF; DNA: TGCGCCAGCAGCTTTACAGGGGCGGTGAACACTGAAGCTTTCTTT
J: TRBJ2-5; D: -; size: -; V: TRBV6-2/TRBV6-3; CDR3: CASSRDWLNQETQYF; DNA: TGTGCCAGCAGTAGGGACTGGCTAAATCAAGAGACCCAGTACTTC
J: TRBJ2-5; D: -; size: few; V: TRBV4-3; CDR3: CASSQDGRNQETQYF; DNA: TGCGCCAGCAGCCAAGATGGCAGAAACCAAGAGACCCAGTACTTC
J: TRBJ2-5; D: -; size: -; V: TRBV6-2/TRBV6-3; CDR3: CASSLVATSRETQYF; DNA: TGTGCCAGCAGCCTAGTCGCTACTAGTAGAGAGACCCAGTACTTC
J: TRBJ2-1; D: TRBD2; size: -; V: TRBV9; CDR3: CASSVGSGGVREQFF; DNA: TGTGCCAGCAGCGTAGGTAGCGGGGGGGTTAGGGAGCAGTTCTTC
J: TRBJ2-7; D: TRBD1; size: few; V: TRBV6-2/TRBV6-3; CDR3: CASRTHDLGQVDEQYF; DNA: TGTGCCAGCCGTACCCACGACCTGGGACAGGTCGACGAGCAGTACTTC
J: TRBJ1-6; D: -; size: few; V: TRBV7-9; CDR3: CASSLAGRNSPLHF; DNA: TGTGCCAGCAGCTTAGCGGGTAGAAATTCACCCCTCCACTTT
J: TRBJ1-4; D: -; size: -; V: TRBV6-2/TRBV6-3; CDR3: CASSSSSILSTNEKLFF; DNA: TGTGCCAGCAGTTCCTCATCAATACTATCAACTAATGAAAAACTGTTTTTT
J: TRBJ2-5; D: -; size: -; V: TRBV27; CDR3: CASSFGSEETQYF; DNA: TGTGCCAGCAGTTTCGGATCCGAGGAGACCCAGTACTTC
J: TRBJ1-2; D: -; size: -; V: TRBV29-1; CDR3: CSVDDQVWGYTF; DNA: TGCAGCGTTGATGATCAGGTCTGGGGCTACACCTTC
J: TRBJ2-1; D: -; size: -; V: TRBV5-1; CDR3: CASSRGQGGVSEQFF; DNA: TGCGCCAGCAGCCGAGGGCAGGGAGGAGTTAGTGAGCAGTTCTTC
J: TRBJ1-4; D: TRBD1; size: -; V: TRBV5-6; CDR3: CASSTTGGAEKLFF; DNA: TGTGCCAGCAGCACCACAGGGGGTGCGGAAAAACTGTTTTTT
J: TRBJ1-2; D: -; size: -; V: TRBV7-2; CDR3: CASSSDDSGYSYGYTF; DNA: TGTGCCAGCAGCTCCGATGACTCCGGGTATAGCTATGGCTACACCTTC
J: TRBJ2-7; D: -; size: few; V: TRBV6-1; CDR3: CASSEGHSYEQYF; DNA: TGTGCCAGCAGTGAGGGCCACTCCTACGAGCAGTACTTC
J: TRBJ1-5; D: -; size: -; V: TRBV7-9; CDR3: CASSLEGVRGNQPQHF; DNA: TGTGCCAGCAGCTTAGAAGGGGTTAGGGGCAATCAGCCCCAGCATTTT
J: TRBJ1-5; D: TRBD1; size: -; V: TRBV12-3/TRBV12-4; CDR3: CASSPGTGVSHGNQPQHF; DNA: TGTGCCAGCAGCCCCGGGACAGGGGTCTCCCATGGCAATCAGCCCCAGCATTTT
J: TRBJ1-6; D: -; size: -; V: TRBV20-1; CDR3: CSAKDGVLGVHF; DNA: TGCAGTGCTAAAGACGGAGTCTTGGGGGTCCACTTT
J: TRBJ2-6; D: TRBD1; size: few; V: TRBV5-1; CDR3: CASSKDRATGANVLTF; DNA: TGCGCCAGCAGCAAGGACAGGGCTACTGGGGCCAACGTCCTGACTTTC
J: TRBJ2-3; D: -; size: few; V: TRBV18; CDR3: CASSPGLSDTQYF; DNA: TGTGCCAGCTCACCAGGGTTGTCAGATACGCAGTATTTT
J: TRBJ2-3; D: TRBD2; size: -; V: TRBV7-9; CDR3: CASRPKPTSGGAHTQYF; DNA: TGTGCCAGCAGACCGAAACCGACTAGCGGGGGAGCCCATACGCAGTATTTT
J: TRBJ1-2; D: TRBD1; size: -; V: TRBV4-2; CDR3: CASSQTLRGQGYTF; DNA: TGTGCCAGCAGCCAGACTCTCAGGGGGCAAGGCTACACCTTC
J: TRBJ2-1; D: TRBD2; size: -; V: TRBV6-5; CDR3: CASSQTGLAGVNEQFF; DNA: TGTGCCAGCAGTCAAACGGGACTAGCGGGGGTCAATGAGCAGTTCTTC
J: TRBJ2-1; D: TRBD2; size: -; V: TRBV28; CDR3: CASRGTSGGKSWYEQFF; DNA: TGTGCCAGCAGGGGGACTAGCGGGGGGAAGAGTTGGTATGAGCAGTTCTTC
J: TRBJ2-7; D: TRBD1; size: few; V: TRBV6-2/TRBV6-3; CDR3: CASSNRGIGSYEQYF; DNA: TGTGCCAGCAGCAACAGGGGAATAGGGTCCTACGAGCAGTACTTC
J: TRBJ2-5; D: TRBD2; size: few; V: TRBV6-2/TRBV6-3; CDR3: CASSYSKSGGGGQETQYF; DNA: TGTGCCAGCAGTTACTCGAAGAGTGGCGGGGGAGGACAAGAGACCCAGTACTTC
J: TRBJ1-2; D: -; size: -; V: TRBV12-5; CDR3: CASGFEDSRYGYTF; DNA: TGTGCTAGTGGTTTCGAGGACAGTAGATATGGCTACACCTTC
J: TRBJ2-6; D: -; size: few; V: TRBV11-1; CDR3: CASSLDAPLAGDSSGANVLTF; DNA: TGTGCCAGCAGCTTAGATGCCCCTTTAGCAGGAGATAGCTCTGGGGCCAACGTCCTGACTTTC
J: TRBJ2-5; D: -; size: -; V: TRBV7-2; CDR3: CASSHGGGPQQTQYF; DNA: TGTGCCAGCAGCCACGGCGGCGGCCCTCAGCAGACCCAGTACTTC
J: TRBJ2-7; D: TRBD1; size: -; V: TRBV28; CDR3: CASSKNDRGHTYEQYF; DNA: TGTGCCAGCAGCAAAAACGACAGGGGGCACACCTACGAGCAGTACTTC
J: TRBJ2-7; D: -; size: -; V: TRBV7-2; CDR3: CASSAYRGIAYEQYF; DNA: TGTGCCAGCAGCGCTTATAGGGGCATCGCCTACGAGCAGTACTTC
J: TRBJ2-1; D: TRBD2; size: -; V: TRBV20-1; CDR3: CSVISGGAFNEQFF; DNA: TGCAGTGTTATTAGCGGGGGGGCCTTCAATGAGCAGTTCTTC
J: TRBJ2-7; D: -; size: -; V: TRBV7-2; CDR3: CASSAADSHSYEQYF; DNA: TGTGCCAGCAGCGCCGCGGACAGCCATTCCTACGAGCAGTACTTC
J: TRBJ2-3; D: -; size: -; V: TRBV4-1; CDR3: CASSQALELRTDTQYF; DNA: TGCGCCAGCAGCCAGGCTCTAGAATTGCGGACAGATACGCAGTATTTT
J: TRBJ2-7; D: -; size: medium-sized; V: TRBV10-2; CDR3: CASSEWTDVDEQYF; DNA: TGCGCCAGCAGTGAATGGACAGACGTCGATGAGCAGTACTTC
J: TRBJ2-3; D: -; size: -; V: TRBV27; CDR3: CASSYQLGDTQYF; DNA: TGTGCCAGCAGTTACCAACTTGGAGATACGCAGTATTTT
J: TRBJ2-4; D: -; size: -; V: TRBV7-2; CDR3: CASSLGGGGKNTQYF; DNA: TGTGCCAGCAGCTTAGGTGGGGGCGGCAAAAACACTCAGTACTTC
J: TRBJ2-1; D: TRBD1; size: -; V: TRBV20-1; CDR3: CSASGQDYNEQFF; DNA: TGCAGTGCTTCAGGACAGGACTACAATGAGCAGTTCTTC
J: TRBJ2-7; D: -; size: -; V: TRBV3-1; CDR3: CASSAQLIHEQYF; DNA: TGTGCCAGCAGCGCACAGCTTATACACGAGCAGTACTTC
J: TRBJ2-5; D: -; size: -; V: TRBV4-3; CDR3: CASSQASEGIGEQYF; DNA: TGCGCCAGCAGCCAAGCTTCCGAGGGAATAGGGGAGCAGTACTTC
J: TRBJ2-1; D: -; size: -; V: TRBV5-1; CDR3: CTSSLGRGQFF; DNA: TGCACCAGCAGCTTGGGTAGGGGACAGTTCTTC
J: TRBJ2-7; D: -; size: few; V: TRBV18; CDR3: CASSPLDSAHEQYF; DNA: TGTGCCAGCTCACCACTCGACAGTGCCCACGAGCAGTACTTC
J: TRBJ2-5; D: -; size: many; V: TRBV7-2; CDR3: CASSIPSKETQYF; DNA: TGTGCCAGCAGCATCCCAAGCAAAGAGACCCAGTACTTC
J: TRBJ2-5; D: -; size: -; V: TRBV27; CDR3: CASSVTGYQETQYF; DNA: TGTGCCAGCAGTGTCACAGGCTATCAAGAGACCCAGTACTTC
J: TRBJ2-5; D: TRBD2; size: -; V: TRBV11-3; CDR3: CASSARTSQTQYF; DNA: TGTGCCAGCAGCGCCCGGACTAGCCAGACCCAGTACTTC
J: TRBJ2-7; D: -; size: -; V: TRBV29-1; CDR3: CSVEDGDPYEQYF; DNA: TGCAGCGTTGAAGATGGAGACCCCTACGAGCAGTACTTC
J: TRBJ2-5; D: TRBD2; size: -; V: TRBV3-1; CDR3: CASSPRLAGELKTQYF; DNA: TGTGCCAGCAGCCCCCGACTAGCGGGGGAATTAAAGACCCAGTACTTC